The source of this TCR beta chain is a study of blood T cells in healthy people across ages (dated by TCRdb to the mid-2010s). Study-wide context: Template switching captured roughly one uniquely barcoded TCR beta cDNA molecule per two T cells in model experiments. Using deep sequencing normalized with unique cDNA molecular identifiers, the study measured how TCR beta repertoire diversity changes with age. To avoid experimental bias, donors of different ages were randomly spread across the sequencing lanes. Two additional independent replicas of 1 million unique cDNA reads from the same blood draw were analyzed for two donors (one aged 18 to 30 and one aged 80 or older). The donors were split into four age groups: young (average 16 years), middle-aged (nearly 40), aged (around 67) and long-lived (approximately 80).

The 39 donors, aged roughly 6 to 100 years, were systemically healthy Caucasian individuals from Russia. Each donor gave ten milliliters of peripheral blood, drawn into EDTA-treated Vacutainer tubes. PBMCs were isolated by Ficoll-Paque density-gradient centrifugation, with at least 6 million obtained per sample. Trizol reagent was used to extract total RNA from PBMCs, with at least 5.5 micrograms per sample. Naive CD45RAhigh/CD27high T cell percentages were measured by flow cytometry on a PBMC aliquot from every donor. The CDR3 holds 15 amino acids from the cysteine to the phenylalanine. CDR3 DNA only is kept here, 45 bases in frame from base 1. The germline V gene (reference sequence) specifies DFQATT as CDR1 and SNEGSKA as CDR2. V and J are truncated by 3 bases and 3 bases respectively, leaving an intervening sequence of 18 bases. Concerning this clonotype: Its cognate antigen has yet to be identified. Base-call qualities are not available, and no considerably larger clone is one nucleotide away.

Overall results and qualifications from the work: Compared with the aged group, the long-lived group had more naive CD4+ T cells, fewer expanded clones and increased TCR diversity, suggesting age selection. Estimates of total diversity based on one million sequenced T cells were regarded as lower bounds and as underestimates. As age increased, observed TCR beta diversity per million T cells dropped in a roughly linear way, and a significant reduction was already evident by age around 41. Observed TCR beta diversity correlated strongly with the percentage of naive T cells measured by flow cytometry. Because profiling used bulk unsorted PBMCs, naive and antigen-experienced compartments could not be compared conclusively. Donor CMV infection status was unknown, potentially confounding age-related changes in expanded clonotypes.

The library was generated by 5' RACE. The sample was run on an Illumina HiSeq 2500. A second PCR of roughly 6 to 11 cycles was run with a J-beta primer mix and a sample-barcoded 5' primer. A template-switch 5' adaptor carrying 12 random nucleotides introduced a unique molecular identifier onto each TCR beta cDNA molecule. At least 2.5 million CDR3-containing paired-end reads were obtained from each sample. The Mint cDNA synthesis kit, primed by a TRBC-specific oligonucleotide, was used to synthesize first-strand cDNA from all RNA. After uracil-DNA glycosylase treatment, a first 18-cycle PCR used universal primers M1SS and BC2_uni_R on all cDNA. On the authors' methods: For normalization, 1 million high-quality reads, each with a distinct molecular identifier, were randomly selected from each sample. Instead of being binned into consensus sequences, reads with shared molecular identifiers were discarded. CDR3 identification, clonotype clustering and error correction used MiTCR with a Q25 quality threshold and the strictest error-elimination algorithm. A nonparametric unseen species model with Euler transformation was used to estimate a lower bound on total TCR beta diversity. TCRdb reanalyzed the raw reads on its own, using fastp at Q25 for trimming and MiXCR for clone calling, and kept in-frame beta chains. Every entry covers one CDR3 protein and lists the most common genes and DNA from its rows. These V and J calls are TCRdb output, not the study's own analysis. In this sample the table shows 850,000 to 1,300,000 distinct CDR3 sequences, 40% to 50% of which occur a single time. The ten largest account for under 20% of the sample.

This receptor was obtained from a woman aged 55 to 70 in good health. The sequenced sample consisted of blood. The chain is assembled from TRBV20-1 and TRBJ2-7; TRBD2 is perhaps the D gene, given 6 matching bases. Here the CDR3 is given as CSARDGRRYGYEQYF. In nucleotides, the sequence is TGCAGTGCTAGGGACGGGAGAAGGTATGGCTACGAGCAGTACTTC.